This TCR beta chain came from a study of control samples from healthy donors and cancer patients. The protocol was immunoSEQ multiplex PCR, while the TCRdb copy is restricted to in-frame clones and leaves out a portion. The table shows 150,000 to 200,000 clones, with more than 90% occurring only once. The CDR3 spans 14 residues. The germline CDR1 and CDR2 sequences are GTSNPN and SVGIG (reference sequence). V lost 4 bases, J lost 4 bases, and 5 bases stayed unmatched. The clonotype comes from a man younger than 45 in good health. Sequencing was done on a sample of blood. The V and J genes are TRBV30 and TRBJ2-1; 9 bases map to TRBD2. CDR3 loop: CAWTLSGGYNEQFF. CDR3 sequence (DNA): TGTGCCTGGACCCTAAGCGGGGGGTACAATGAGCAGTTCTTC. The full variable domain, completed using reference TRBV30 and TRBJ2-1, is SQTIHQWPATLVQPVGSPLSLECTVEGTSNPNLYWYRQAAGRGLQLLFYSVGIGQISSEVPQNLSASRPQDRQFILSSKKLLLSDSGFYLCAWTLSGGYNEQFFGPGTRLTVL.